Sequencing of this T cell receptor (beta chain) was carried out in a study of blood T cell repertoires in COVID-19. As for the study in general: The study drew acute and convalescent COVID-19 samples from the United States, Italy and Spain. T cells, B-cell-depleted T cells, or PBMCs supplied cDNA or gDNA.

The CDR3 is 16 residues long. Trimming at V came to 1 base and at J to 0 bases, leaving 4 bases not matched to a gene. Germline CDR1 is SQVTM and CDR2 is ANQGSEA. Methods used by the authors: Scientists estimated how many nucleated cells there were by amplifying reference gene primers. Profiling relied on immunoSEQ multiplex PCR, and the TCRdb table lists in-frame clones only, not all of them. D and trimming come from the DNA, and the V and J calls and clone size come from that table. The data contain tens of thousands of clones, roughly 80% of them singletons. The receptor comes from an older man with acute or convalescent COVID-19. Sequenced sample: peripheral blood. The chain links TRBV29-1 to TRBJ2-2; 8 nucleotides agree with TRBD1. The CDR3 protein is CSVEGTGGSNTGELFF. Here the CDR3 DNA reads TGCAGCGTTGAAGGAACAGGGGGGTCGAACACCGGGGAGCTGTTTTTT.